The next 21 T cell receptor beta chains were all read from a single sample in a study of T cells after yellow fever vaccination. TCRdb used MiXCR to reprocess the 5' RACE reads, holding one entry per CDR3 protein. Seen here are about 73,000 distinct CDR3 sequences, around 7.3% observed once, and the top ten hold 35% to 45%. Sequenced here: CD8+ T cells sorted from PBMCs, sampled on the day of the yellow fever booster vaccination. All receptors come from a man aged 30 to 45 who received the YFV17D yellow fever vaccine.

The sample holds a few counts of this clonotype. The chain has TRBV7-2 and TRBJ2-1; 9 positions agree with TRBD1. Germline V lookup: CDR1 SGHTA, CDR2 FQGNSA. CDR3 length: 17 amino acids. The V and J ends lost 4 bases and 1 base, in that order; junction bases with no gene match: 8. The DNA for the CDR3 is TGTGCCAGCAGCTCGTTTCCCGGGACAGGGTCCTACAATGAGCAGTTCTTC. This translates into CASSSFPGTGSYNEQFF.

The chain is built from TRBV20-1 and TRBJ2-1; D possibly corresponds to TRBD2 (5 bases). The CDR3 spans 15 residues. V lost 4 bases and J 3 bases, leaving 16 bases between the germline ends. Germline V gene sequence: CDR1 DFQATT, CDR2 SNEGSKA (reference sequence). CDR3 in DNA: TGCAGTGCTAAGTTGGAAGCGGACCTCTACAATGAGCAGTTCTTC. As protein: CSAKLEADLYNEQFF.

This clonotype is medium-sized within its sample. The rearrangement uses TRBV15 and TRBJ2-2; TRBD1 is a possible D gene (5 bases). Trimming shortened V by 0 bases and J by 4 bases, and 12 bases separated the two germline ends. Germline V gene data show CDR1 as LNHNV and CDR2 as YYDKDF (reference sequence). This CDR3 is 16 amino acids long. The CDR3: CATSREWGASTGELFF. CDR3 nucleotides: TGTGCCACCAGCAGAGAGTGGGGCGCGAGCACCGGGGAGCTGTTTTTT.

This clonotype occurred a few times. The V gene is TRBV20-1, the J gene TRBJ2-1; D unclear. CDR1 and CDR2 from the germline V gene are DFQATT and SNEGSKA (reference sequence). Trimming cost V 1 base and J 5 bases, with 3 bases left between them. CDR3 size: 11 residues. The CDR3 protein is CSARVNNEQFF. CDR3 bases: TGCAGTGCTAGAGTCAACAATGAGCAGTTCTTC.

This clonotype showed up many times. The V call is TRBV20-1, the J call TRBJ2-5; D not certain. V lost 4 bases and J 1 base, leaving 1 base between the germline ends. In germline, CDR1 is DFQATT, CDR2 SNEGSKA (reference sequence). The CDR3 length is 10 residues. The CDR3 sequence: CSAIQETQYF. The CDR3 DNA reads TGCAGTGCTATCCAAGAGACCCAGTACTTC.

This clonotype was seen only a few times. The CDR3 here is CASRVTSGRSTEQFF. The DNA of the CDR3 is TGTGCCAGCAGAGTGACTAGCGGGAGGAGTACTGAGCAGTTCTTC. This rearrangement joins TRBV2 to TRBJ2-1; 13 bases agree with TRBD2. The V and J ends lost 6 bases and 9 bases, in that order; junction bases with no gene match: 8. Germline loops: CDR1 SNHLY, CDR2 FYNNEI. The CDR3 totals 15 residues.

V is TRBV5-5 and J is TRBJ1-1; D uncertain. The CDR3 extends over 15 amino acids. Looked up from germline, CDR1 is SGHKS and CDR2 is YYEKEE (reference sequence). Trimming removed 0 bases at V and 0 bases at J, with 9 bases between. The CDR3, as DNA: TGTGCCAGCAGCTTGGAATTCCGGATGAACACTGAAGCTTTCTTT. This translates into CASSLEFRMNTEAFF.

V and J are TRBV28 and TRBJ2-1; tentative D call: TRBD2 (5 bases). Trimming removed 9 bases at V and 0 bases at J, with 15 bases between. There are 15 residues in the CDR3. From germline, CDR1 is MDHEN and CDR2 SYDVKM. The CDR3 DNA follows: TGTGCCAGTTCCCCCCCAGCGGTCTCCTACAATGAGCAGTTCTTC. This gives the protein CASSPPAVSYNEQFF.

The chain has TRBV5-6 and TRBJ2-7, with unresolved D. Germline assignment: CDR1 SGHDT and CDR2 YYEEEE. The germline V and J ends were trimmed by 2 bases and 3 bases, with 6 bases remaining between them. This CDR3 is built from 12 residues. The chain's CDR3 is CASSFSIYEQYF. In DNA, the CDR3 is TGTGCCAGCAGCTTTTCCATCTACGAGCAGTACTTC.

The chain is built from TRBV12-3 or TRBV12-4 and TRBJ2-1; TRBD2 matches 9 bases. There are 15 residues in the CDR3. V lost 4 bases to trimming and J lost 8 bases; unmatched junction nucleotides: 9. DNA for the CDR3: TGTGCCAGCAGTTCTACAGCGGGAGGTCAGGATGAGCAGTTCTTC. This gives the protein CASSSTAGGQDEQFF.

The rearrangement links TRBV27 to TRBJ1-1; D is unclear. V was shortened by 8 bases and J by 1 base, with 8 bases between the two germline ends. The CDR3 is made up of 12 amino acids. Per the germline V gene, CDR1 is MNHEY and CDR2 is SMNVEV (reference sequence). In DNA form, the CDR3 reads TGTGCCAGCGTATCACCGAACACTGAAGCTTTCTTT. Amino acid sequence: CASVSPNTEAFF.

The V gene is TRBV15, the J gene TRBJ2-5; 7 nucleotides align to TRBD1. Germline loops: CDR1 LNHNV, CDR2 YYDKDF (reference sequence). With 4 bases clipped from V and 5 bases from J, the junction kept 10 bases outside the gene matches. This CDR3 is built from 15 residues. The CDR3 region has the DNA TGTGCCACCAGCACTCAACAGGGGAACGGGGAGACCCAGTACTTC. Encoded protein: CATSTQQGNGETQYF.

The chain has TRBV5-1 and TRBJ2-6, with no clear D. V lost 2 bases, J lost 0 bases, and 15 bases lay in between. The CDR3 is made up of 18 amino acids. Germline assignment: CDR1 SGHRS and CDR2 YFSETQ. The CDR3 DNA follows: TGCGCCAGCAGCTTTTACAACCAGGCTACCTCTGGGGCCAACGTCCTGACTTTC. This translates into CASSFYNQATSGANVLTF.

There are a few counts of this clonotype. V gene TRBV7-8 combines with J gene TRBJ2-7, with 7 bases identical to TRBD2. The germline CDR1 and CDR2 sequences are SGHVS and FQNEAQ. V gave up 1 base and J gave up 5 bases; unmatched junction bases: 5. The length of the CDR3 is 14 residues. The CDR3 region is CASSLEAGDNEQYF. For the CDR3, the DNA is TGTGCCAGCAGCTTAGAGGCGGGAGACAACGAGCAGTACTTC. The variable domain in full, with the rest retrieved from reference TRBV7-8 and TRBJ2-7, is GAGVSQSPRYKVAKRGQDVALRCDPISGHVSLFWYQQALGQGPEFLTYFQNEAQLDKSGLPSDRFFAERPEGSVSTLKIQRTQQEDSAVYLCASSLEAGDNEQYFGPGTRLTVT.

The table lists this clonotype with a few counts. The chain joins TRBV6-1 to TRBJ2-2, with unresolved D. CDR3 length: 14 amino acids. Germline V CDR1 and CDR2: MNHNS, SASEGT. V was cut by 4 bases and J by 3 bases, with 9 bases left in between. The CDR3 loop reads CASSAGTYTGELFF. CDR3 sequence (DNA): TGTGCCAGCAGTGCCGGCACCTACACCGGGGAGCTGTTTTTT.

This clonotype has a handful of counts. CDR3 nucleotide sequence: TGTGCCAGCAGTTTATCGCCCAACTCATTCGAGCAGTACTTC. Translated, it gives CASSLSPNSFEQYF. The V gene is TRBV12-3 or TRBV12-4, the J gene TRBJ2-7; D remains unclear. This CDR3 has 14 amino acids. Deletions cut 2 bases from V and 6 bases from J, with 14 bases between.

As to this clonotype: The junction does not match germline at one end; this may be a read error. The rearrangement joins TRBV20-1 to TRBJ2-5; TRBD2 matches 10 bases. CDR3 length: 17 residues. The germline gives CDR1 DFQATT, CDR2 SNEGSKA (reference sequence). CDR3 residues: CCAPRGFSGRFQETQYF. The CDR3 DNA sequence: TGCTGTGCCCCCAGGGGGTTTAGCGGGAGGTTCCAAGAGACCCAGTACTTC.

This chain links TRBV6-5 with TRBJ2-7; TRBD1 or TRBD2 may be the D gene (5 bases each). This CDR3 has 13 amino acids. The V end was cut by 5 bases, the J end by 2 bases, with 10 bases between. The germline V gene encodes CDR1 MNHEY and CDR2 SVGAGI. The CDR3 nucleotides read TGTGCCAGCAGTCGGGGCGAGGCCTACGAGCAGTACTTC. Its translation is CASSRGEAYEQYF.

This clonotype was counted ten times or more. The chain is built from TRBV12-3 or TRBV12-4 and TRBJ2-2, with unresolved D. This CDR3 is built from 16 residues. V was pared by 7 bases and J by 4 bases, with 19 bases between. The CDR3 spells CASTPTALGSTGELFF. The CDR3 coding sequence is TGTGCCAGCACCCCGACTGCTCTTGGCAGCACCGGGGAGCTGTTTTTT.

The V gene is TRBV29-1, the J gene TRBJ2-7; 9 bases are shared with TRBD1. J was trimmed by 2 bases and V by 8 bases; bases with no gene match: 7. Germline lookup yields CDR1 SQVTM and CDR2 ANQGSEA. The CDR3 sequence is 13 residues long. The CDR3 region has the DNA TGCAGCATCGACGGGACAGGGCCCTACGAGCAGTACTTC. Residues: CSIDGTGPYEQYF.

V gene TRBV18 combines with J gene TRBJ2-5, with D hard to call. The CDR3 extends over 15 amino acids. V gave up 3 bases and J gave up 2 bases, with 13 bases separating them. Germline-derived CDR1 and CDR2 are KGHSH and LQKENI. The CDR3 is CASSPSPDEQETQYF. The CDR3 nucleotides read TGTGCCAGCTCACCTTCCCCGGACGAACAAGAGACCCAGTACTTC.